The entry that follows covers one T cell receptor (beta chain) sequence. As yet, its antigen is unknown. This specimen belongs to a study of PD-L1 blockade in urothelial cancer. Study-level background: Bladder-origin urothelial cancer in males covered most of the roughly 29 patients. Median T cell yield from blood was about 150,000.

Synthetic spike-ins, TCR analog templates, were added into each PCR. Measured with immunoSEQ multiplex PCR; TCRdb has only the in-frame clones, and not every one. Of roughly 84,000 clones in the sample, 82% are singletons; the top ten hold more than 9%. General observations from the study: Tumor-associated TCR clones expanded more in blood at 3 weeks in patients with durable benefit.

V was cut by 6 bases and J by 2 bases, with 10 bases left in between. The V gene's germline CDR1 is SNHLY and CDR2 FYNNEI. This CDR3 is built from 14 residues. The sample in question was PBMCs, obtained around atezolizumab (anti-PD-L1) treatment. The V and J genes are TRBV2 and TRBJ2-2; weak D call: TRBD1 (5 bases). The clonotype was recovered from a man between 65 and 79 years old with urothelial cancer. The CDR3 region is CASRDDSNTGELFF. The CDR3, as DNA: TGTGCCAGCAGAGATGACAGCAACACCGGGGAGCTGTTTTTT.